This entry lists 22 T cell receptor beta chains sequenced from one sample in a study of blood T cells in healthy people across ages. Combining a sample-barcoded 5' primer with a J-beta primer mix, a second PCR ran for roughly 6 to 11 cycles. TCRdb used MiXCR to reprocess the 5' RACE reads, holding one entry per CDR3 protein. The table includes around 1,000,000 distinct CDR3 sequences, approximately 25% detected once. Separately, the same data were catalogued under a study of T cells of mothers and their children.

The material sequenced was blood. The receptors were sampled from a girl aged 2-10 years in good health.

This clonotype has only a few counts. This sequence joins TRBV20-1 and TRBJ2-7, with 8 bases identical to TRBD1. V dropped 5 bases and J dropped 0; count of bases not matched to a gene: 6. CDR1 DFQATT and CDR2 SNEGSKA come from the germline V gene (reference sequence). This CDR3 is 14 amino acids long. The CDR3 DNA is TGCAGTGCTGCAGAAACAGGGGGCTCCTACGAGCAGTACTTC. It specifies CSAAETGGSYEQYF.

The chain joins TRBV27 to TRBJ2-7; D assignment may be TRBD1 or TRBD2 (5 bases each). This CDR3 has 15 residues. CDR1 and CDR2 from the germline V gene are MNHEY and SMNVEV (reference sequence). The V and J ends lost 2 bases and 4 bases respectively, with 15 bases between them. CDR3 coding DNA: TGTGCCAGCAGTTTACGTAGGCCGGGGCCTTACGAGCAGTACTTC. It yields the protein CASSLRRPGPYEQYF.

This clonotype was recorded many times. V gene TRBV2 combines with J gene TRBJ2-5; D call uncertain. The better agreement between TRBJ2-1 and the DNA end casts doubt on the J call. The CDR3 length is 12 residues. Germline-derived CDR1 and CDR2 are SNHLY and FYNNEI. CDR3 protein: CASRANYNEQFF. The DNA of the CDR3 is TGTGCCAGCCGTGCTAATTACAATGAGCAGTTCTTC.

This clonotype came up a few times. The V gene is TRBV19, the J gene TRBJ1-1; tentative D call: TRBD1 (6 bases). Per the germline V gene, CDR1 is LNHDA and CDR2 is SQIVND (reference sequence). CDR3 length equals 16 residues. The V gene lost 4 bases and the J gene lost 5 bases, with 20 bases spanning the gap. In DNA form, the CDR3 reads TGTGCCAGTAGTACCCTAGGTGGGGACATCCATACTGAAGCTTTCTTT. Translating it yields CASSTLGGDIHTEAFF.

This clonotype was detected a few times. This chain connects TRBV25-1 to TRBJ1-1; 8 bases agree with TRBD1. CDR3 length: 14 amino acids. Looked up from germline, CDR1 is MGHDK and CDR2 is SYGVNS. J gave up 8 bases and V 4 bases, and 9 bases lay outside the gene matches. The CDR3 loop is CASSGPSDRGEAFF. Written as DNA, the CDR3 is TGTGCCAGCAGTGGACCGTCCGACAGGGGAGAAGCTTTCTTT.

The sample holds a few counts of this clonotype. J is TRBJ2-1 and V is TRBV28, with D perhaps TRBD1 (5 bases). The CDR3 extends over 14 amino acids. V lost 3 bases to trimming and J lost 4 bases, with 10 bases between them. Germline V lookup: CDR1 MDHEN, CDR2 SYDVKM. The CDR3 protein is CASSLRQGYNEQFF. CDR3 coding DNA: TGTGCCAGCAGTTTGCGGCAGGGTTACAATGAGCAGTTCTTC.

This clonotype was detected a few times. The chain carries TRBV20-1 and TRBJ2-5; no clear D gene. V was clipped by 8 bases and J by 0 bases, with 10 bases between them. The CDR3 extends over 12 amino acids. Germline V lookup: CDR1 DFQATT, CDR2 SNEGSKA (reference sequence). The CDR3 region has the DNA TGCAGTTCAATACCGTACCAAGAGACCCAGTACTTC. It encodes CSSIPYQETQYF.

V and J are TRBV9 and TRBJ2-7; 11 positions match TRBD2. The CDR3 is 15 residues long. Germline CDR1 is SGDLS and CDR2 is YYNGEE. The ends lost 3 bases at V and 6 bases at J; junction bases unmatched: 8. The CDR3 sequence is CASSGPSGRSSEQYF. The DNA of the CDR3 is TGTGCCAGCAGCGGACCTAGCGGGAGGAGTTCCGAGCAGTACTTC. Based on the CDR3 plus reference TRBV9 and TRBJ2-7, the full variable domain is DSGVTQTPKHLITATGQRVTLRCSPRSGDLSVYWYQQSLDQGLQFLIQYYNGEERAKGNILERFSAQQFPDLHSELNLSSLELGDSALYFCASSGPSGRSSEQYFGPGTRLTVT.

In its sample, this clonotype was seen a few times. J is TRBJ2-5 and V is TRBV5-1, with TRBD2 matching 12 bases. The DNA end favors TRBJ2-1, so the J call may be wrong. Germline V CDR1 and CDR2: SGHRS, YFSETQ. There are 14 residues in the CDR3. In DNA, the CDR3 is TGCGCCAGCAGCCTAGAGACTAGCGGGAGCGAGCAGTTCTTC. Residues: CASSLETSGSEQFF.

This rearrangement joins TRBV7-2 to TRBJ2-5; possibly TRBD1 for D (6 bases). This CDR3 is built from 15 residues. CDR1 and CDR2 from the germline V gene are SGHTA and FQGNSA. Trimming cost V 2 bases and J 5 bases, with 15 bases left between them. The DNA for the CDR3 is TGTGCCAGCAGCTTAATGGGACAAGCTTCGGAGACCCAGTACTTC. Its protein is CASSLMGQASETQYF.

The V call is TRBV24-1, the J call TRBJ1-1, with 7 bases matching TRBD1. The V gene's germline CDR1 is KGHDR and CDR2 SFDVKD. The ends lost 3 bases at V and 3 bases at J; junction bases unmatched: 6. The CDR3 contains 15 residues. CDR3 sequence reads: CATSDPAGGHTEAFF. CDR3 DNA sequence: TGTGCCACCAGTGATCCGGCAGGGGGACACACTGAAGCTTTCTTT.

V is TRBV15 and J is TRBJ2-1; a weak D match, TRBD2 (5 bases). The CDR3 runs to 14 residues. The ends were cut back, 3 bases at V and 3 bases at J, with 9 bases in the middle. CDR1 and CDR2 from the germline V gene are LNHNV and YYDKDF (reference sequence). The CDR3 nucleotides read TGTGCCACCAGCAGCGGGGTCGTCTACAATGAGCAGTTCTTC. Encoded protein: CATSSGVVYNEQFF.

This clonotype was picked up a small number of times. One end of the junction is discordant with germline, which a read error may explain. The V gene is TRBV6-1, the J gene TRBJ2-5; D call uncertain. CDR1 and CDR2 from the germline V gene are MNHNS and SASEGT. CDR3 size: 13 residues. The CDR3 is CASSDRNSALICF. In DNA form, the CDR3 reads TGTGCCAGCAGTGATAGGAATTCGGCCTTGATCTGCTTC.

This clonotype appeared a few times. The chain combines TRBV12-3 or TRBV12-4 with TRBJ1-2; D gene unclear. Trimming took 8 bases from V and 6 from J, leaving 13 bases between them. CDR3 length: 12 amino acids. In nucleotides, the CDR3 is TGTGCCAGCGGCCGGAGGGAACATGGCTACACCTTC. Translating gives CASGRREHGYTF.

This clonotype occurred a few times. The chain is built from TRBV28 and TRBJ2-5, with D possibly being TRBD1 (7 bases). The CDR3 spans 17 residues. Germline CDR1 reads MDHEN; CDR2 reads SYDVKM. Trimming left V 4 bases short and J 5 bases short, with 23 bases between. This CDR3 is CASSYQTDREAWETQYF. CDR3 nucleotides: TGTGCCAGCAGTTACCAAACCGACAGGGAGGCATGGGAGACCCAGTACTTC.

In its sample, this clonotype was seen a few times. The chain uses TRBV4-1 and TRBJ1-6; D unresolved. Germline V gene lookup returns CDR1 MGHRA and CDR2 YSYEKL. V lost 2 bases and J lost 14, with 16 bases in between. The CDR3 length is 14 residues. Here the CDR3 reads CASSQYVGYSALHF. In nucleotides, the CDR3 is TGCGCCAGCAGCCAATATGTTGGGTATTCGGCCCTCCACTTT.

This clonotype was seen only a few times. This rearrangement joins TRBV5-1 to TRBJ1-1; TRBD1 is a possible D gene (5 bases). In germline, CDR1 is SGHRS, CDR2 YFSETQ. Trimming removed 3 bases from V and 3 bases from J, with 9 bases in between. This CDR3 region has 13 residues. CDR3 protein: CASSSGSYTEAFF. The CDR3 DNA follows: TGCGCCAGCAGCTCAGGGTCGTACACTGAAGCTTTCTTT.

V usage is TRBV6-5 and J usage is TRBJ2-2; D possibly corresponds to TRBD1 (6 bases). V gave up 6 bases and J gave up 0 bases, with 11 bases separating them. The CDR3 is made up of 15 amino acids. In germline, CDR1 is MNHEY, CDR2 SVGAGI. DNA of the CDR3: TGTGCCAGCAGCAGGGGACACTCGAACACCGGGGAGCTGTTTTTT. Protein sequence: CASSRGHSNTGELFF.

This clonotype was counted between two and nine times. This sequence joins TRBV19 and TRBJ2-4; the D is unclear. The CDR3 is made up of 15 amino acids. CDR1 is LNHDA and CDR2 is SQIVND in the germline V gene (reference sequence). V shed 0 bases and J shed 3 bases, with 9 bases lying between them. CDR3 protein: CASSIEGISKNIQYF. CDR3 sequence (DNA): TGTGCCAGTAGTATAGAAGGGATAAGCAAAAACATTCAGTACTTC.

This clonotype was picked up a small number of times. V and J are TRBV10-3 and TRBJ2-1, with 10 bases identical to TRBD2. With 9 bases clipped from V and 5 bases from J, the junction kept 4 bases outside the gene matches. The CDR3 has 13 residues. Germline assignment: CDR1 ENHRY and CDR2 SYGVKD. This chain's CDR3 is CAMSSGSHNEQFF. CDR3 DNA: TGTGCCATGTCTAGCGGGAGCCACAATGAGCAGTTCTTC.

This clonotype was counted a few times. At one end, the junction sequence differs from germline, possibly due to a read error. The genes are TRBV20-1 and TRBJ2-1, with D unclear. There are 14 residues in the CDR3. Germline-derived CDR1 and CDR2 are DFQATT and SNEGSKA (reference sequence). CDR3 region: CSAQEILLHKEQFF. CDR3 nucleotide sequence: TGCAGTGCCCAGGAGATCCTGCTTCACAAGGAGCAGTTCTTC.

V and J are TRBV7-9 and TRBJ1-1, with D uncertain. There are 13 residues in the CDR3. The V end lost 7 bases, the J end lost 0 bases, and 9 bases lay between the germline ends. CDR1 and CDR2 (germline): SEHNR, FQNEAQ (reference sequence). The CDR3 spells CASTLAMNTEAFF. For the CDR3, the DNA is TGTGCCAGCACTCTTGCTATGAACACTGAAGCTTTCTTT. The full variable domain, in which reference TRBV7-9 and TRBJ1-1 provide the parts outside the CDR3, is DTGVSQNPRHKITKRGQNVTFRCDPISEHNRLYWYRQTLGQGPEFLTYFQNEAQLEKSRLLSDRFSAERPKGSFSTLEIQRTEQGDSAMYLCASTLAMNTEAFFGQGTRLTVV.